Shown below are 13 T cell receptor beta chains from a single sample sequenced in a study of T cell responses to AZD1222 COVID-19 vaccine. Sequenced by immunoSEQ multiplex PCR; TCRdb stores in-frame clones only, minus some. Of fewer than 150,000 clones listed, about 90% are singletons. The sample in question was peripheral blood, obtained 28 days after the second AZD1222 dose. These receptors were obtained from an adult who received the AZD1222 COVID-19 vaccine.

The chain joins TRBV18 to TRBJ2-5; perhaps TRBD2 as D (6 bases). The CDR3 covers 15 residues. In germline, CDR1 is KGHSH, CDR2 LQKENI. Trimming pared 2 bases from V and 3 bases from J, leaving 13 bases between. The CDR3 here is CASSPARGFEETQYF. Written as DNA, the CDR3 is TGTGCCAGCTCACCAGCACGGGGGTTTGAAGAGACCCAGTACTTC.

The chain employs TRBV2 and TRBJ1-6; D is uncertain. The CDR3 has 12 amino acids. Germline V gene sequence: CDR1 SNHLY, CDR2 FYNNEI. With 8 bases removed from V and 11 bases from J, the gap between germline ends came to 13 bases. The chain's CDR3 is CASLLPGTPLHF. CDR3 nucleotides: TGTGCCAGCTTACTCCCGGGGACACCCCTCCACTTT.

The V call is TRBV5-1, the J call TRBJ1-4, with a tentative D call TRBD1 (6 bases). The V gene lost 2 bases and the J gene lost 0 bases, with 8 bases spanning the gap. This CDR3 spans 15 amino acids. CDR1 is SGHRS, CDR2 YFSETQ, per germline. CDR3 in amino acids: CASSLGGTTNEKLFF. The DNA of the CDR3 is TGCGCCAGCAGCTTAGGGGGAACAACTAATGAAAAACTGTTTTTT.

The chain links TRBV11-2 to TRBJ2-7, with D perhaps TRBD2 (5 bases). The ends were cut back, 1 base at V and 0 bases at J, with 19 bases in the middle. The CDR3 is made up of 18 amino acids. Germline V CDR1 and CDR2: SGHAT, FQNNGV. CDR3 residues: CASSLGTWEPSTSYEQYF. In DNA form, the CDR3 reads TGTGCCAGCAGCTTAGGGACTTGGGAGCCCTCGACCTCCTACGAGCAGTACTTC.

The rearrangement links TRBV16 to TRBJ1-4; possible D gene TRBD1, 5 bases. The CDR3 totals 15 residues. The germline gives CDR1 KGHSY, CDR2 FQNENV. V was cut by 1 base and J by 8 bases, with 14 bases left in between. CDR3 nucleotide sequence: TGTGCCAGCAGCCAATTGGCGAGGGGAGGCGAAAAACTGTTTTTT. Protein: CASSQLARGGEKLFF. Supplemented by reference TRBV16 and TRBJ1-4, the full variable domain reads GEEVAQTPKHLVRGEGQKAKLYCAPIKGHSYVFWYQQVLKNEFKFLISFQNENVFDETGMPKERFSAKCLPNSPCSLEIQATKLEDSAVYFCASSQLARGGEKLFFGSGTQLSVL.

The CDR3 here is CASSPGPGTDTQYF. CDR3 sequence (DNA): TGTGCCAGCAGTCCCGGACCAGGGACAGATACGCAGTATTTT. The chain recombines TRBV27 with TRBJ2-3, with D possibly matching TRBD1 (5 bases). Trimming pared 5 bases from V and 3 bases from J, leaving 12 bases between. CDR1 is MNHEY and CDR2 is SMNVEV in the germline V gene (reference sequence). The CDR3 contains 14 residues.

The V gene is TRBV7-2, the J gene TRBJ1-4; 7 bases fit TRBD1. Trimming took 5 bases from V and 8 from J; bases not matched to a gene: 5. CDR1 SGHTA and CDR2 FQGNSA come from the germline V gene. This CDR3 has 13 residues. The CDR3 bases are TGTGCCAGCAGCCAGCGACAGGGCGAAAAACTGTTTTTT. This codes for CASSQRQGEKLFF. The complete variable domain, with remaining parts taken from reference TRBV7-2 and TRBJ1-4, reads GAGVSQSPSNKVTEKGKDVELRCDPISGHTALYWYRQSLGQGLEFLIYFQGNSAPDKSGLPSDRFSAERTGGSVSTLTIQRTQQEDSAVYLCASSQRQGEKLFFGSGTQLSVL.

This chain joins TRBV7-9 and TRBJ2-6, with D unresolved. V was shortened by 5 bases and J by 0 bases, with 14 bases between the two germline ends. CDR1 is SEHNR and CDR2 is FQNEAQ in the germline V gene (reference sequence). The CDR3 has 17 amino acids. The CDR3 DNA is TGTGCCAGCAGCCTCGGACGGACCAACTCTGGGGCCAACGTCCTGACTTTC. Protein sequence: CASSLGRTNSGANVLTF.

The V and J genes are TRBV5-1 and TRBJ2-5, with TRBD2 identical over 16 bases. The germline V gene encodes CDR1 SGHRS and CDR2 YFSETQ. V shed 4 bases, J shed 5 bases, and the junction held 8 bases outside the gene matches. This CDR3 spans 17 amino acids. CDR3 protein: CASSVGLAGGPRETQYF. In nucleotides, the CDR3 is TGCGCCAGCAGCGTGGGACTAGCGGGAGGGCCTAGGGAGACCCAGTACTTC.

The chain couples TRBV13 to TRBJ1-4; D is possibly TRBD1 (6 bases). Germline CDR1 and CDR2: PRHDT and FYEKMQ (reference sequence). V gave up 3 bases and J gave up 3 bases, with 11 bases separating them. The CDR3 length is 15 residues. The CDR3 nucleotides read TGTGCCAGCAGCTTCGGACAGTCGGCTAATGAAAAACTGTTTTTT. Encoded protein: CASSFGQSANEKLFF.

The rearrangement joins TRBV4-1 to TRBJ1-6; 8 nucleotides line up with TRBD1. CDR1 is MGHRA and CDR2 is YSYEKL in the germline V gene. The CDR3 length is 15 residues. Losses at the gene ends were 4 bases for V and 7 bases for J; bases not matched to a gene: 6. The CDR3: CASSPATGDNSPLHF. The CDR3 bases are TGCGCCAGCAGCCCGGCGACAGGGGACAATTCACCCCTCCACTTT.

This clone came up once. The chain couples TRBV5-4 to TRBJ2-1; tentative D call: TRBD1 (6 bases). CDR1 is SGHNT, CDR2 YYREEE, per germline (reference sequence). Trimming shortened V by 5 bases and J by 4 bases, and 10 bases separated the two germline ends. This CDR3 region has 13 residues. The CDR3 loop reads CASRQDSYNEQFF. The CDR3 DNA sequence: TGTGCCAGCAGGCAGGACAGTTACAATGAGCAGTTCTTC.

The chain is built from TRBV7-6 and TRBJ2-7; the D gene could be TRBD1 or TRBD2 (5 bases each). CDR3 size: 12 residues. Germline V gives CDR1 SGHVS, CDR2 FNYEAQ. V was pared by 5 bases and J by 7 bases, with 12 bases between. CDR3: CASSPYGGEQYF. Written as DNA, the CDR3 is TGTGCCAGCAGCCCCTATGGGGGTGAGCAGTACTTC.